This is a list of T cell receptor beta chains from one sample in a study of Ad26.COV2.S vaccination and SARS-CoV-2 variants. The protocol was immunoSEQ multiplex PCR, while the TCRdb copy is restricted to in-frame clones and leaves out a portion. This repertoire shows about 390,000 clones, approximately 91% found once; its top ten account for roughly 3.5%. This specimen was peripheral blood, taken in a trial of Ad26.COV2.S vaccine versus placebo. The origin of the receptors is a person aged 18 to 59 who received the Ad26.COV2.S COVID-19 vaccine or a placebo. Each CDR3 is given with its conserved first and last residue. The D gene is left open where the match is weak. Clone size, where shown, is once, few, many, or a class for clones that have expanded.

v_gene	d_gene	abundance	j_gene	CDR3nt	CDR3aa
TRBV3-1/TRBV3-2	.	.	TRBJ2-3	TGTGCCAGCAGCAAGGTGGGAGGGGGAGTCACAGATACGCAGTATTTT	CASSKVGGGVTDTQYF
TRBV29-1	.	.	TRBJ1-3	TGCAGCGTTGAAGACCTTGAAGCGAACGGAAACACCATATATTTT	CSVEDLEANGNTIYF
TRBV5-5	.	once	TRBJ2-3	TGTGCCAGCAGCTTACGAGTTGGTACAGATACGCAGTATTTT	CASSLRVGTDTQYF
TRBV9	TRBD2	.	TRBJ2-3	TGTGCCAGCAGCGTAGCGGGGGGGCCTACGCAGTATTTT	CASSVAGGPTQYF
TRBV18	.	once	TRBJ1-1	TGTGCCAGCTCACCTAAAGGGTACACTGAAGCTTTCTTT	CASSPKGYTEAFF
TRBV30	.	.	TRBJ1-1	TGTGCCTGGAGCCCCCGGGGAATGAACACTGAAGCTTTCTTT	CAWSPRGMNTEAFF
TRBV5-1	TRBD1	.	TRBJ2-7	TGCGCCAGCAGCGACAGGGTTTCCCACGAGCAGTACTTC	CASSDRVSHEQYF
TRBV19	TRBD1	.	TRBJ1-1	TGTGCCAGTAGTATAGATTGGGAGGGACAGGCTGGAGGGAACACTGAAGCTTTCTTT	CASSIDWEGQAGGNTEAFF
TRBV19	.	.	TRBJ1-1	TGTGCCAGTAGCACCGTTCGGGGGGGGCTGGGCACTGAAGCTTTCTTT	CASSTVRGGLGTEAFF
TRBV2	.	.	TRBJ1-4	TGTGCCAGCAGTGAAACATCTGCGGGGGTGGGGGATGAAAAACTGTTTTTT	CASSETSAGVGDEKLFF
TRBV5-4	.	once	TRBJ2-2	TGTGCCAGCAGCGGCGTAGAAGGGGAGCTGTTTTTT	CASSGVEGELFF
TRBV29-1	.	.	TRBJ1-4	TGCAGCGTTGGGCACAATAATGAAAAACTGTTTTTT	CSVGHNNEKLFF
TRBV9	.	.	TRBJ2-3	TGTGCCAGCAGCGTAGAAGTCTGGGAGACCACAGATACGCAGTATTTT	CASSVEVWETTDTQYF
TRBV18	.	.	TRBJ1-5	TGTGCCAGCTCAATGGGCACCAGCAATCAGCCCCAGCATTTT	CASSMGTSNQPQHF
TRBV7-2	.	.	TRBJ1-2	TGTGCCAGCAGCTCGCCTAATACTCGGGTCGGCTCTATGGGCTACACCTTC	CASSSPNTRVGSMGYTF
TRBV3-1/TRBV3-2	TRBD1	.	TRBJ1-1	TGTGCCAGCAGCCTTCACAGGGGACAGGGTCCTGAAGCTTTCTTT	CASSLHRGQGPEAFF
TRBV19	TRBD1	.	TRBJ2-7	TGTGCCAGTAGTGAGGACAGGGCCCACGAGCAGTACTTC	CASSEDRAHEQYF
TRBV7-9	TRBD1	.	TRBJ2-2	TGTGCCAGCAGATGGACAGGGGGGAACACCGGGGAGCTGTTTTTT	CASRWTGGNTGELFF
TRBV7-2	TRBD2	.	TRBJ2-5	TGTGCCAGCAGCTTGGCGGGGGGGCTGCAAGAGACCCAGTACTTC	CASSLAGGLQETQYF
TRBV4-1	TRBD1	.	TRBJ2-1	TGCGCCAGCAGCCAGGTCGGGACAGACCACGAGCAGTTCTTC	CASSQVGTDHEQFF
TRBV19	.	.	TRBJ1-1	TGTGCCAGTTACGACAAGATGAACACTGAAGCTTTCTTT	CASYDKMNTEAFF
TRBV4-3	.	.	TRBJ2-3	TGCGCCAGCAGCCAGGTCGCGTCCGATACGCAGTATTTT	CASSQVASDTQYF
TRBV6-5	TRBD1	.	TRBJ2-7	TGTGCCAGCAGCAGACAGGGAATTAGCGAGCAGTACTTC	CASSRQGISEQYF
TRBV5-1	TRBD1	.	TRBJ2-1	TGCGCCAGCAGCTTGGGGGGCTTAGGGACAGGTTCTTTCTTC	CASSLGGLGTGSFF
TRBV6-6	TRBD1	.	TRBJ2-2	TGTGCCAGCATCGGGACAGGGTTGACCGGGGAGCTGTTTTTT	CASIGTGLTGELFF
TRBV4-2	.	.	TRBJ1-1	TGTGCCAGCAGCCCGGGGACAATGAACACTGAAGCTTTCTTT	CASSPGTMNTEAFF
TRBV10-3	TRBD1	.	TRBJ2-2	TGTGCCATCGACCCGGGGACAGGGAACACCGGGGAGCTGTTTTTT	CAIDPGTGNTGELFF
TRBV12-3/TRBV12-4	.	.	TRBJ1-1	TGTGCCAGCACCCGTCTGGGGAGCACTGAAGCTTTCTTT	CASTRLGSTEAFF
TRBV3-1/TRBV3-2	TRBD1	few	TRBJ1-5	TGTGCCAGCAGCCACGGACAGGGGGTTCAGCCCCAGCATTTT	CASSHGQGVQPQHF
TRBV6-5	TRBD1	.	TRBJ2-7	TGTGCCAGCAGTTACGATGACAGGGGGCTATACGAGCAGTACTTC	CASSYDDRGLYEQYF
TRBV2	.	.	TRBJ2-1	TGTGCCAGCAGTGAACATCCCTTTGAGCAGTTCTTC	CASSEHPFEQFF
TRBV4-1	.	.	TRBJ1-2	TGCGCCAGCAGCCAAGACTCCGGGACCACCTATGGCTACACCTTC	CASSQDSGTTYGYTF
TRBV12-3/TRBV12-4	.	.	TRBJ1-2	TGTGCCAGCACCCTTGACGGCTATGGCTACACCTTC	CASTLDGYGYTF
TRBV18	TRBD1	once	TRBJ1-1	TGTGCCAGCTCAAAGACAGGGCCCGATGTGAACACTGAAGCTTTCTTT	CASSKTGPDVNTEAFF